Listed here are 2 T cell receptor beta chains from one sample, sequenced in a study of cytomegalovirus exposure and HLA in healthy donors. Amplification used 60 Vbeta primers and 13 Jbeta primers. The assay was immunoSEQ multiplex PCR, and TCRdb's table has in-frame clones only and misses some. In the table there are fewer than 85,000 clones, around 70% of which are singletons. The specimen sequenced was PBMCs. These receptors were taken from a woman aged 40 to 49 in good health and CMV-seropositive.

As to this clone: Distinct nucleotide sequences in the sample also encode this CDR3. This chain joins TRBV7-9 and TRBJ2-3; 7 bases align to TRBD1. V gave up 2 bases and J gave up 0 bases; unmatched junction bases: 2. Germline assignment: CDR1 SEHNR and CDR2 FQNEAQ (reference sequence). This CDR3 contains 15 residues. For the CDR3, the DNA is TGTGCCAGCAGCTTATTCAGGGGGAGCACAGATACGCAGTATTTT. Translation gives CASSLFRGSTDTQYF.

V is TRBV7-3 and J is TRBJ1-2, with 7 positions matching TRBD1. Per the germline V gene, CDR1 is SGHTA and CDR2 is FQGTGA. This CDR3 spans 14 amino acids. The V gene end was trimmed by 5 bases and the J gene end by 3 bases; junction bases not matched to a gene: 6. The CDR3 sequence: CASSPNQGDYGYTF. As DNA, the CDR3 is TGTGCCAGCAGCCCGAACCAGGGGGACTATGGCTACACCTTC.